This is a list of T cell receptor beta chains from one sample in a study of Tregs in tolerant kidney transplant recipients. Some clones are missing from TCRdb's copy, which holds only in-frame ones; the method was immunoSEQ multiplex PCR. Counted here are fewer than 80,000 clones, more than 95% occurring once; the ten biggest clones make up 0.55% to 0.6%. Sequencing was performed on CD4+ T cells from blood, taken before the transplant. The receptors come from a human donor who received a combined kidney and bone marrow transplant. Both conserved end residues are part of each CDR3. A D gene is named only where the DNA matches it firmly.

j_gene | v_gene | d_gene | CDR3aa
TRBJ1-4 | TRBV2 | TRBD1 | CASGPPDRGNEKLFF
TRBJ2-7 | TRBV5-1 | TRBD1 | CASSLVTLGQGAYEQYF
TRBJ2-1 | TRBV18 | TRBD2 | CASSPPSGTTNEQFF
TRBJ1-2 | TRBV5-6 | - | CASSFMQGHGYTF
TRBJ2-3 | TRBV11-3 | TRBD1 | CPTGAGITDTQYF
TRBJ2-7 | TRBV4-1 | TRBD2 | CASSQDRLAAFRSYEQYF
TRBJ2-7 | TRBV27 | - | CASSFRGSYEQYF
TRBJ2-5 | TRBV9 | - | CASSVGGSQETQYF
TRBJ1-2 | TRBV30 | - | CAWSPLQSQLYGYTF
TRBJ1-1 | TRBV7-2 | - | CASSLGGRWNTEAFF
TRBJ2-7 | TRBV7-2 | - | CASSLLGSISYEQYF
TRBJ2-3 | TRBV14 | TRBD2 | CASSQVVRLLAGVSTQYF
TRBJ2-7 | TRBV1 | - | CTSSQVWGHRKFEQYF
TRBJ1-2 | TRBV5-8 | TRBD1 | CASSIQGEWDGYTF
TRBJ2-3 | TRBV30 | TRBD1 | CAWSDGQGAGTQYF
TRBJ1-1 | TRBV5-6 | TRBD1 | CASSPSEGARGTEAFF
TRBJ2-1 | TRBV7-9 | - | CASSLGRPSSSYNEQFF
TRBJ2-7 | TRBV7-8 | - | CASSLAGGGEQYF
TRBJ2-2 | TRBV11-2 | - | CASSYLGATGELFF
TRBJ1-1 | TRBV5-1 | - | CASSPGSNTEAFF
TRBJ2-7 | TRBV18 | TRBD1 | CASSPGQAVGEQYF
TRBJ2-3 | TRBV2 | - | CASSEASVNPQYF
TRBJ2-1 | TRBV5-1 | TRBD2 | CASSLGLAANSYNEQFF
TRBJ1-3 | TRBV18 | - | CASSPAGPTSGNTIYF
TRBJ2-2 | TRBV7-2 | TRBD1 | CASSSRTGGTGELFF
TRBJ1-1 | TRBV6-5 | TRBD1 | CASSRPQGANTEAFF
TRBJ1-1 | TRBV2 | - | CASSDRRQNTEAFF
TRBJ2-2 | TRBV7-8 | - | CASSFGVSTGELFF
TRBJ1-5 | TRBV5-4 | TRBD1 | CASSSDRADQPQHF
TRBJ2-1 | TRBV14 | TRBD1 | CASSQLGQGAGNEQFF